The next 12 T cell receptor beta chains were all read from a single sample in a study of OX40 agonist ivuxolimab in advanced cancers. The library relied on the immunoSEQ multiplex PCR assay. The table was pulled from immuneACCESS by TCRdb, which kept in-frame rearrangements only. Such tables lose some clones; where checked, under half of the loss comes from unresolved V genes, and the rest has no known cause. This sample gives about 88,000 clones in total; 80% to 90% of them show up just once. Of the sample, around 1.6% falls within the top ten clones. The input for sequencing was CD4+ or CD8+ T cells sorted from blood, taken in a trial of the OX40 agonist ivuxolimab. Receptors were obtained from an adult with an advanced solid tumor such as melanoma, head and neck, liver or kidney cancer.

The CDR3 region has the DNA TGTGCCAGTAGTATGGTGGGGAAAACTGAAGCTTTCTTT. It specifies CASSMVGKTEAFF. The V call is TRBV19, the J call TRBJ1-1, with D unresolved. The length of the CDR3 is 13 residues. V was trimmed by 3 bases and J by 5 bases, leaving 10 bases between them. Germline CDR1 and CDR2: LNHDA and SQIVND (reference sequence).

V is TRBV6-1 and J is TRBJ2-5; no clear D gene. The V and J ends lost 4 bases and 0 bases respectively, with 9 bases between them. Germline-derived CDR1 and CDR2 are MNHNS and SASEGT. The CDR3 covers 14 residues. The CDR3 here is CASSVGMYQETQYF. CDR3 bases: TGTGCCAGCAGTGTCGGAATGTACCAAGAGACCCAGTACTTC.

The chain links TRBV30 to TRBJ2-1; 7 positions match TRBD1. With V trimmed by 0 bases and J by 16 bases, 9 bases remained unmatched. CDR1 is GTSNPN and CDR2 is SVGIG in the germline V gene (reference sequence). This CDR3 is 12 amino acids long. The CDR3 spells CAWSVRTRGFFF. CDR3 nucleotide sequence: TGTGCCTGGAGTGTACGAACCAGGGGGTTTTTCTTC.

CDR3 DNA: TGTGCCAGCCGCCAGACTAGCGGGGGGCGACTAGGCTACAATGAGCAGTTCTTC. This encodes CASRQTSGGRLGYNEQFF. The chain joins TRBV11-2 to TRBJ2-1; 13 nucleotides match TRBD2. V trimming: 8 bases; J trimming: 3 bases; junction bases outside the gene matches: 13. CDR3 length: 18 amino acids. Germline V gene data show CDR1 as SGHAT and CDR2 as FQNNGV.

The chain combines TRBV6-4 with TRBJ1-5; 7 bases align to TRBD1. V was pared by 2 bases and J by 1 base, with 5 bases of the junction left unmatched. This CDR3 comprises 16 residues. The germline gives CDR1 MRHNA, CDR2 SNTAGT. The CDR3, as DNA: TGTGCCAGCAGTGACCTCACAGGGGAGAGCAATCAGCCCCAGCATTTT. Translating gives CASSDLTGESNQPQHF.

The chain carries TRBV19 and TRBJ1-5; a weak D match, TRBD1 (6 bases). Germline assignment: CDR1 LNHDA and CDR2 SQIVND (reference sequence). The CDR3 spans 14 residues. Between the trimmed V and J ends, which lost 1 base and 6 bases, there was a span of 10 bases. CDR3 protein: CASSIAGGAQPQHF. In DNA, the CDR3 is TGTGCCAGTAGTATAGCGGGGGGGGCTCAGCCCCAGCATTTT. Full variable domain (remainder filled in from reference TRBV19 and TRBJ1-5): DGGITQSPKYLFRKEGQNVTLSCEQNLNHDAMYWYRQDPGQGLRLIYYSQIVNDFQKGDIAEGYSVSREKKESFPLTVTSAQKNPTAFYLCASSIAGGAQPQHFGDGTRLSIL.

The CDR3 region has the DNA TGCGCCAGCAACAGACAGGGCCTCTACGAGCAGTACTTC. Protein sequence: CASNRQGLYEQYF. V usage is TRBV10-2 and J usage is TRBJ2-7; 7 bases agree with TRBD1. V was clipped by 7 bases and J by 3 bases; unmatched bases: 6. The germline V gene has CDR1 WSHSY and CDR2 SAAADI. This CDR3 comprises 13 residues.

The chain links TRBV10-1 to TRBJ2-3; weak D call: TRBD1 (6 bases). The germline V gene encodes CDR1 WNHNN and CDR2 SYGVQD (reference sequence). The CDR3 runs 15 residues. V shed 4 bases and J shed 1 base, with 12 bases lying between them. For the CDR3, the DNA is TGCGCCAGCAGTGCAAACAGGGTGGGCACAGATACGCAGTATTTT. Its protein product is CASSANRVGTDTQYF.

The V gene is TRBV10-1, the J gene TRBJ2-2; 7 bases map to TRBD1. The germline V gene encodes CDR1 WNHNN and CDR2 SYGVQD (reference sequence). The CDR3 has 11 residues. The V and J ends lost 9 bases and 6 bases, in that order; junction bases with no gene match: 1. As DNA, the CDR3 is TGCGCCAGTCAGGGGGCCGGGGAGCTGTTTTTT. Its translation is CASQGAGELFF.

In this sample, this clone turned up once. The chain is built from TRBV7-2 and TRBJ2-3; tentative D call: TRBD2 (6 bases). Germline-derived CDR1 and CDR2 are SGHTA and FQGNSA. With 4 bases removed from V and 0 bases from J, the gap between germline ends came to 11 bases. The CDR3 loop spans 15 amino acids. The CDR3 reads CASSSGLPSTDTQYF. The CDR3 nucleotides are TGTGCCAGCAGCTCGGGACTCCCAAGCACAGATACGCAGTATTTT.

A few counts support this clone. The gene calls are TRBV7-2 and TRBJ1-3; D may be TRBD1 (6 bases). The V gene's germline CDR1 is SGHTA and CDR2 FQGNSA. V lost 5 bases and J lost 0, with 8 bases in between. This CDR3 has 14 residues. The CDR3 reads CASSPQGSGNTIYF. For the CDR3, the DNA is TGTGCCAGCAGCCCACAGGGCTCTGGAAACACCATATATTTT.

The J gene is TRBJ2-7, the V gene TRBV5-1; D perhaps matches TRBD2 (7 bases). Germline V CDR1 and CDR2: SGHRS, YFSETQ. The length of the CDR3 is 15 residues. With 2 bases removed from V and 4 bases from J, the gap between germline ends came to 16 bases. The CDR3: CASSFGGGSSYEQYF. The CDR3, as DNA: TGCGCCAGCAGCTTTGGCGGGGGCTCGTCTTACGAGCAGTACTTC.